This TCR beta chain was retrieved from a study of blood T cell repertoires in COVID-19 (dated by TCRdb to 2020 to 2021). General notes on the study: Samples from collaborators originated in the United States, Italy and Spain and spanned both the acute and convalescent phases of COVID-19. Sample metadata almost always included a de-identified subject ID, COVID-19 status, age in years and sex. The samples were drawn from the first 160 participants of the ongoing ImmuneRACE study and from 1,254 subjects provided by 6 global collaborators. Subjects who had been exposed to COVID-19, were actively infected with it, or had recovered from it provided the deeply sampled blood TCRbeta repertoires that made up the dataset. The repertoires were released in a freely available public database intended as a resource for research on the immune response to SARS-CoV-2. Where available, HLA class I and class II types were obtained from metadata supplied by the sample provider rather than from assay-based typing. The material from the prospective study consisted of cDNA or gDNA derived from T cells, B-cell-depleted T cells, or PBMCs. The paper as a whole reports these results and caveats: The amount of clinical and demographic metadata varied by source and participant and was provided uncurated.

The immunoSEQ Assay, a bias-controlled multiplex PCR, was used to amplify TCRbeta CDR3 regions from genomic DNA. On the study's bioinformatics: Nucleated cell counts per sample were estimated from amplification of reference gene primers within the assay. To quantify the absolute abundance of each unique TCRbeta CDR3 rearrangement, sequence reads were collapsed and filtered. For each sample, productive Simpson clonality was calculated as the square root of Simpson's diversity index across productive rearrangements. TCRdb carries this immuneACCESS record with in-frame sequences only. Its versions omit some clonotypes, under half of them owing to an unresolved V gene in the studies checked, with the rest unexplained. V, J and clone size are those of that table, while D and trimming were read from the DNA. The sample table shows about 200,000 clones, and approximately 90% are seen once. The ten top clones hold 1.2% of the sample.

Enrolling through a virtual design, the prospective study's participants ranged in age from about 18 to 100 years and lived across about two dozen United States geographic areas. In the prospective study, participants were assigned to cohorts based on the clinical history participants reported in a screening survey and a study questionnaire. For ImmuneRACE Cohort 3, a participant was defined as recovered based on two consecutive negative NP/OP PCR tests, clearance by a healthcare professional, or resolution of symptoms. In the prospective study, whole blood, serum and a nasopharyngeal or oropharyngeal swab were collected from each participant by mobile phlebotomists. Participants in the prospective study had the option to provide additional blood draws and questionnaires over a roughly 2-month period. Blood samples from the prospective study were shipped frozen or at room temperature prior to DNA extraction.

Concerning this clone itself: Its antigen is still unknown. No much larger clone exists at a distance of one base, and base qualities are not known.

Including cysteine and phenylalanine, the CDR3 has 14 amino acids. The kept DNA is CDR3 alone, 42 bases in frame from the first base. Trimming leaves V shorter by 3 bases and J shorter by 6 bases, with the junction holding 5 bases beyond the gene matches. Via the germline V gene, CDR1 is SGHTA and CDR2 FQGNSA. This chain joins TRBV7-2 to TRBJ1-2; 9 central nucleotides agree with TRBD1. The clonotype was recovered from a man in his thirties or forties who had recovered from COVID-19. Sequenced material: PBMCs or T cells enriched from blood (not recorded which). Here the CDR3 is given as CASSFHRGRDGYTF. The DNA is as follows: TGTGCCAGCAGCTTCCACAGGGGGCGAGATGGCTACACCTTC.